The 3 T cell receptor beta chains reported below all come from one sample, sequenced in a study of cytomegalovirus exposure and HLA in healthy donors. This PCR relied on a set of 60 Vbeta primers and 13 Jbeta primers. Some clones are missing from TCRdb's copy, which holds only in-frame ones; the method was immunoSEQ multiplex PCR. This sample carries 95,000 to 150,000 clones, just over 65% of them seen once, and the ten largest clones take about 1.6%. Sequencing was done on a sample of PBMCs. These receptor sequences come from a man aged 18 to 29 in good health and CMV-seronegative.

In its sample, this clone was seen a few times. This chain joins TRBV28 and TRBJ1-2, with 7 bases fitting TRBD1. The length of the CDR3 is 14 residues. Germline loops: CDR1 MDHEN, CDR2 SYDVKM. The V and J ends lost 5 bases and 4 bases, in that order; junction bases with no gene match: 7. The CDR3 nucleotides are TGTGCCAGCAGTCAAGGGGGACAGATCTATGGCTACACCTTC. It yields the protein CASSQGGQIYGYTF.

This clone was recorded only once. The J gene is TRBJ1-4, the V gene TRBV7-9, with a weak D call TRBD1 (6 bases). The V gene lost 3 bases and the J gene lost 5 bases, with 10 bases spanning the gap. Germline lookup yields CDR1 SEHNR and CDR2 FQNEAQ (reference sequence). The CDR3 covers 14 residues. Here the CDR3 reads CASSFTGSNEKLFF. CDR3 nucleotide sequence: TGTGCCAGCAGCTTTACAGGGTCAAATGAAAAACTGTTTTTT.

This chain uses TRBV6-1 with TRBJ2-7, with 8 bases that match TRBD2. Trimming at V came to 3 bases and at J to 6 bases, leaving 16 bases not matched to a gene. Germline lookup yields CDR1 MNHNS and CDR2 SASEGT. CDR3 length: 17 residues. CDR3 amino acids: CASSETSSAGGPVEQYF. The CDR3 DNA is TGTGCCAGCAGTGAGACCTCATCGGCGGGGGGCCCAGTCGAGCAGTACTTC.